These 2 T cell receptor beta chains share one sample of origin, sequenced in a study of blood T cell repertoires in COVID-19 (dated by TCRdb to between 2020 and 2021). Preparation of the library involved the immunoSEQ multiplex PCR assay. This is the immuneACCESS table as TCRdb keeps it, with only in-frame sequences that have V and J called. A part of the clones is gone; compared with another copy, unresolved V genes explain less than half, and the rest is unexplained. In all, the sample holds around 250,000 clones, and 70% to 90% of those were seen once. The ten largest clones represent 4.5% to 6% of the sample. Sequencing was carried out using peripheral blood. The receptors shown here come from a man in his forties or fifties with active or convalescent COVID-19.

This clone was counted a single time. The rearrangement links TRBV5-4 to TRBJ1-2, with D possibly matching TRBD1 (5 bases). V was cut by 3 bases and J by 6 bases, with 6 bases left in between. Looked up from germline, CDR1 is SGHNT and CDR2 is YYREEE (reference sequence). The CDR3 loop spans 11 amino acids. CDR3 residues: CASSSRDGYTF. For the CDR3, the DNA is TGTGCCAGCAGCTCCAGGGATGGCTACACCTTC.

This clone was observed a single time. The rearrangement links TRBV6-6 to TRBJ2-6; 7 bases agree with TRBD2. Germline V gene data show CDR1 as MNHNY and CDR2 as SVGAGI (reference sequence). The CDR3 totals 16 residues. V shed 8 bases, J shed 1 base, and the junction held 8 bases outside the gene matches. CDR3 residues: CASREALRSGANVLTF. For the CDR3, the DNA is TGTGCCAGCCGGGAGGCGCTCCGGTCTGGGGCCAACGTCCTGACTTTC.